Here is one T cell receptor (beta chain) with its context. Time point here: peripheral blood 6 weeks after treatment start. The protocol was immunoSEQ multiplex PCR, while the TCRdb copy is restricted to in-frame clones and leaves out a portion. The data hold 40,000 to 60,000 clones, with roughly 80% observed a single time. This record comes from a study of PD-L1 blockade in urothelial cancer. The wider study: Men with urothelial cancer arising in the bladder made up most of the 29 patients.

Per the germline V gene, CDR1 is GTSNPN and CDR2 is SVGIG (reference sequence). CDR3 size: 13 residues. V was trimmed by 0 bases and J by 13 bases, leaving 15 bases between them. The receptor was derived from an older man with urothelial cancer. The genes are TRBV30 and TRBJ1-4, with a tentative D call TRBD1 (6 bases). The sequencing here drew on PBMCs, taken around atezolizumab (anti-PD-L1) treatment. The CDR3 loop is CAWSVQAGESLFF. The DNA for the CDR3 is TGTGCCTGGAGTGTACAGGCAGGGGAATCACTGTTTTTT.